What follows are 11 T cell receptor beta chains derived from one specimen sequenced in a study of spatial heterogeneity in lung cancer. TCRdb reprocessed the 5' RACE reads with MiXCR, giving one entry per CDR3 protein. This sample yields around 87,000 distinct CDR3 sequences, of which 10% to 15% are seen a single time; 35% to 50% belongs to the top ten. Time point: sample taken at primary tumor resection. This material consisted of PBMCs, taken at surgery. These receptors were taken from a male donor with early-stage non-small cell lung cancer.

V usage is TRBV24-1 and J usage is TRBJ1-1; D perhaps matches TRBD1 (5 bases). The CDR3 has 14 residues. CDR1 is KGHDR and CDR2 is SFDVKD in the germline V gene. V dropped 4 bases and J dropped 1 base, with 9 bases sitting between them. CDR3 in DNA: TGTGCCACCAGTGACCGGACACGGAACACTGAAGCTTTCTTT. It encodes CATSDRTRNTEAFF.

This clonotype showed up many times. This chain uses TRBV7-9 with TRBJ2-7, with 8 bases aligning to TRBD2. This CDR3 region has 14 residues. V shed 5 bases, J shed 3 bases, and the junction held 6 bases outside the gene matches. CDR1 and CDR2 (germline): SEHNR, FQNEAQ (reference sequence). The CDR3 coding sequence is TGTGCCAGCAGCCCTCCGGGACTAGGCTACGAGCAGTACTTC. Encoded protein: CASSPPGLGYEQYF.

The V and J genes are TRBV6-5 and TRBJ2-3, with a possible D match to TRBD2 (6 bases). The V end was cut by 6 bases, the J end by 3 bases, with 13 bases between. The CDR3 sequence is 14 residues long. The germline CDR1 and CDR2 sequences are MNHEY and SVGAGI. The CDR3 reads CASRDSGRTDTQYF. In DNA, the CDR3 is TGTGCCAGCAGGGATAGCGGCCGGACAGATACGCAGTATTTT.

This clonotype was picked up a small number of times. The chain employs TRBV23-1 and TRBJ1-5; D is unclear. TRBV23-1 is an open reading frame, and its role is uncertain. V lost 1 base and J 7 bases, leaving 17 bases between the germline ends. CDR3 length: 16 residues. As DNA, the CDR3 is TGCGCCAGCAGTCAATTAGGGTCCGCAAAGGAGCAGCCCCAGCATTTT. Translated: CASSQLGSAKEQPQHF.

V usage is TRBV28 and J usage is TRBJ1-1; D ambiguous. Trimming removed 5 bases at V and 3 bases at J, with 10 bases between. Germline V gene lookup returns CDR1 MDHEN and CDR2 SYDVKM. The CDR3 runs 13 residues. CDR3 region: CASSLVSDTEAFF. CDR3 coding DNA: TGTGCCAGCAGTCTGGTTTCGGACACTGAAGCTTTCTTT.

This clonotype was seen only a few times. This chain joins TRBV27 and TRBJ2-6; perhaps TRBD2 as D (5 bases). This CDR3 has 18 amino acids. Germline values: CDR1 MNHEY, CDR2 SMNVEV (reference sequence). V lost 2 bases and J lost 0, with 14 bases in between. This CDR3 is CASSLSGNSFSGANVLTF. The CDR3 DNA reads as TGTGCCAGCAGTTTAAGCGGAAATAGTTTCTCTGGGGCCAACGTCCTGACTTTC. Full variable domain (rest looked up from reference TRBV27 and TRBJ2-6): EAQVTQNPRYLITVTGKKLTVTCSQNMNHEYMSWYRQDPGLGLRQIYYSMNVEVTDKGDVPEGYKVSRKEKRNFPLILESPSPNQTSLYFCASSLSGNSFSGANVLTFGAGSRLTVL.

The V and J genes are TRBV7-2 and TRBJ2-7; possibly TRBD1 for D (5 bases). Germline loops: CDR1 SGHTA, CDR2 FQGNSA. The V gene lost 5 bases and the J gene lost 2 bases, with 7 bases spanning the gap. The CDR3 consists of 12 residues. CDR3 sequence reads: CASSLRAYEQYF. The CDR3 DNA is TGTGCCAGCAGCCTCAGGGCCTACGAGCAGTACTTC.

The CDR3 DNA is TGTGCCAGCACCTCCGGGCTAGCGGGGTACAATGAGCAGTTCTTC. Its protein is CASTSGLAGYNEQFF. V and J are TRBV12-3 or TRBV12-4 and TRBJ2-1, with 9 bases aligning to TRBD2. V lost 7 bases to trimming and J lost 4 bases; unmatched junction nucleotides: 8. The CDR3 covers 15 residues.

This clonotype was detected only a few times. V is TRBV9 and J is TRBJ2-2; D is uncertain. CDR1 is SGDLS, CDR2 YYNGEE, per germline. Trimming took off 6 bases at V and 4 bases at J, with 13 bases between the two ends. The CDR3 extends over 14 amino acids. This chain's CDR3 is CASTKDLGTGELFF. The CDR3 coding sequence is TGTGCCAGCACCAAAGACTTGGGCACCGGGGAGCTGTTTTTT.

The rearrangement uses TRBV5-4 and TRBJ2-1, with no clear D. V lost 0 bases and J lost 2, with 9 bases in between. The CDR3 loop spans 15 amino acids. The germline V gene has CDR1 SGHNT and CDR2 YYREEE (reference sequence). CDR3 region: CASSLAVVAYNEQFF. Here the CDR3 DNA reads TGTGCCAGCAGCTTGGCCGTAGTAGCCTACAATGAGCAGTTCTTC.

This chain joins TRBV5-4 and TRBJ2-7; maybe TRBD2 (6 bases). V was trimmed by 0 bases and J by 2 bases, leaving 12 bases between them. The CDR3 contains 15 residues. Germline V lookup: CDR1 SGHNT, CDR2 YYREEE (reference sequence). The CDR3 region has the DNA TGTGCCAGCAGCTTGGATGGCTCGGGGGCCTACGAGCAGTACTTC. It translates to CASSLDGSGAYEQYF.